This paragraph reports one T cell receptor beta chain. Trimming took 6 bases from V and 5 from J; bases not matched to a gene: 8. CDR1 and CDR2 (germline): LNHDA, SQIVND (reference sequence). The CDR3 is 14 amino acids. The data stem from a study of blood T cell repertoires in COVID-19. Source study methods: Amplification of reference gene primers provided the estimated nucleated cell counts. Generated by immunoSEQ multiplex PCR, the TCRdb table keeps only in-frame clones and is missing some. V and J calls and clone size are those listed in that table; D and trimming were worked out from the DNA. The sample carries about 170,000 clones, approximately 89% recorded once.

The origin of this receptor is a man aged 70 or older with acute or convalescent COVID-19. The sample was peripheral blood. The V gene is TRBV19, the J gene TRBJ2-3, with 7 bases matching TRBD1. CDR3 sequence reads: CASSFFQGEDTQYF. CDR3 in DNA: TGTGCCAGTAGCTTCTTTCAGGGGGAAGATACGCAGTATTTT. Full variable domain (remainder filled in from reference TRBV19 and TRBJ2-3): DGGITQSPKYLFRKEGQNVTLSCEQNLNHDAMYWYRQDPGQGLRLIYYSQIVNDFQKGDIAEGYSVSREKKESFPLTVTSAQKNPTAFYLCASSFFQGEDTQYFGPGTRLTVL.